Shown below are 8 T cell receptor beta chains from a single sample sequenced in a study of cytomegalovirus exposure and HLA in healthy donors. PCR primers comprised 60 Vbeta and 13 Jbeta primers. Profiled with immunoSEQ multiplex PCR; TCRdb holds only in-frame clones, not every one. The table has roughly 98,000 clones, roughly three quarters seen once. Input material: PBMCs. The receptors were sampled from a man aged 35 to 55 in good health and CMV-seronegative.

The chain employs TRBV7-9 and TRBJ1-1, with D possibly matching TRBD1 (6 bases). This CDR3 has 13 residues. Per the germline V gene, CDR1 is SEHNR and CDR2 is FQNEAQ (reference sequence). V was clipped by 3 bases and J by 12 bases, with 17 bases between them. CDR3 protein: CASSFGPGEGSFF. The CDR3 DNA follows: TGTGCCAGCAGCTTTGGACCAGGGGAGGGGTCTTTCTTT.

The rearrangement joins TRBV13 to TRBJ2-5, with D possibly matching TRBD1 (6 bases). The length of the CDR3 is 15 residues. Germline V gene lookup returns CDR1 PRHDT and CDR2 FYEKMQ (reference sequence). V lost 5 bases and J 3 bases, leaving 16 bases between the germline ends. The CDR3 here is CASSGRADREETQYF. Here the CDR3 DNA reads TGTGCCAGCAGCGGCCGGGCGGACAGAGAAGAGACCCAGTACTTC. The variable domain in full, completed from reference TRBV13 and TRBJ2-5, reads AAGVIQSPRHLIKEKRETATLKCYPIPRHDTVYWYQQGPGQDPQFLISFYEKMQSDKGSIPDRFSAQQFSDYHSELNMSSLELGDSALYFCASSGRADREETQYFGPGTRLLVL.

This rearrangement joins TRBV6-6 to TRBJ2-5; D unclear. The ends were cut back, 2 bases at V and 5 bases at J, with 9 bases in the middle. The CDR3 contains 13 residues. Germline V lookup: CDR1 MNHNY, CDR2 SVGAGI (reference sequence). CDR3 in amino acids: CASSYQARETQYF. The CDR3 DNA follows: TGTGCCAGCAGTTACCAAGCGCGGGAGACCCAGTACTTC.

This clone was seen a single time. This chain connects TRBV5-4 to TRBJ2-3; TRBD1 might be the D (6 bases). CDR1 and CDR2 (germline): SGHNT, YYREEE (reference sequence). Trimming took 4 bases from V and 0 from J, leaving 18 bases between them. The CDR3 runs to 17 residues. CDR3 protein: CASSPPPGRGSTDTQYF. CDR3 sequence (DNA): TGTGCCAGCAGCCCTCCACCGGGCAGGGGTAGCACAGATACGCAGTATTTT. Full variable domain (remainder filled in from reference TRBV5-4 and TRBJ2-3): ETGVTQSPTHLIKTRGQQVTLRCSSQSGHNTVSWYQQALGQGPQFIFQYYREEENGRGNFPPRFSGLQFPNYSSELNVNALELDDSALYLCASSPPPGRGSTDTQYFGPGTRLTVL.

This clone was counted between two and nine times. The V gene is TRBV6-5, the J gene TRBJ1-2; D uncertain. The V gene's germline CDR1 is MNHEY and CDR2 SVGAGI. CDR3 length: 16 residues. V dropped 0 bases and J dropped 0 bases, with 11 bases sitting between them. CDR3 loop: CASSYSNDGANYGYTF. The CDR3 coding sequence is TGTGCCAGCAGTTACTCGAATGACGGGGCTAACTATGGCTACACCTTC.

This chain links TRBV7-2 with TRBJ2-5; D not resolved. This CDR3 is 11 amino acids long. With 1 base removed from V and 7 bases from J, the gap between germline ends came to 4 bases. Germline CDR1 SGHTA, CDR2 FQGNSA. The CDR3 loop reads CASSLGGTQYF. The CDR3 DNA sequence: TGTGCCAGCAGCTTAGGCGGGACCCAGTACTTC.

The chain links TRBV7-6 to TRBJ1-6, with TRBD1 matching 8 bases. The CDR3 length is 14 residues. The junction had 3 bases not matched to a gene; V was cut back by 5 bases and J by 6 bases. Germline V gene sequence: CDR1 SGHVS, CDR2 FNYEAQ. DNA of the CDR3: TGTGCCAGCAGCGAGACAGGGGTTAATTCACCCCTCCACTTT. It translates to CASSETGVNSPLHF. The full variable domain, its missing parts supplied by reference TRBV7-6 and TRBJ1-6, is GAGVSQSPRYKVTKRGQDVALRCDPISGHVSLYWYRQALGQGPEFLTYFNYEAQQDKSGLPNDRFSAERPEGSISTLTIQRTEQRDSAMYRCASSETGVNSPLHFGNGTRLTVT.

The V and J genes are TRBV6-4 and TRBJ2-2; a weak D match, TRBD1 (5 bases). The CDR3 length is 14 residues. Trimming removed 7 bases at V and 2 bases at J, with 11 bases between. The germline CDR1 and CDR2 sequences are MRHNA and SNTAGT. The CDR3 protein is CASKPQGNTGELFF. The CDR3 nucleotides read TGTGCCAGCAAACCGCAGGGAAACACCGGGGAGCTGTTTTTT.